The 7 T cell receptor beta chains presented below share a single source sample, sequenced in a study of T cells in Graves' hyperthyroidism and ophthalmopathy. Authors of the study amplified TCR beta CDR3 regions from RNA transcripts. First-round RT-PCR of the TCR CDR3 relied on the HTBI primer set. Each CDR3 protein is one row after TCRdb ran MiXCR on the multiplex PCR reads. Counted here are approximately 870,000 distinct CDR3 sequences, 35% to 40% occurring once; the ten biggest clones make up about 8.9%. The sequenced material came from blood. The receptors originated from a man younger than 35 with Graves' hyperthyroidism.

Concerning this clonotype: The germline gene is not matched at one end of the junction; a read error may be the cause. The genes are TRBV10-3 and TRBJ2-6, with D perhaps matching TRBD1 (6 bases). CDR3 length: 16 amino acids. Germline V gene sequence: CDR1 ENHRY, CDR2 SYGVKD. The CDR3: CASSPGQFTGANVLTF. The DNA for the CDR3 is TGTGCCAGCAGTCCTGGACAGTTTACTGGGGCCAACGTCCTGACTTTC.

The chain links TRBV29-1 to TRBJ1-2; 8 positions match TRBD1. V trimming: 7 bases; J trimming: 7 bases; junction bases outside the gene matches: 8. The CDR3 totals 12 residues. CDR1 and CDR2 (germline): SQVTM, ANQGSEA. CDR3 sequence reads: CSAWTGTGGYTF. The CDR3, as DNA: TGCAGCGCTTGGACAGGGACTGGTGGCTACACCTTC. The full variable domain, with the rest looked up from reference TRBV29-1 and TRBJ1-2, is SAVISQKPSRDICQRGTSLTIQCQVDSQVTMMFWYRQQPGQSLTLIATANQGSEATYESGFVIDKFPISRPNLTFSTLTVSNMSPEDSSIYLCSAWTGTGGYTFGSGTRLTVV.

This clonotype was seen once. The chain has TRBV20-1 and TRBJ1-2; no firm D call. Deletions cut 3 bases from V and 4 bases from J, with 12 bases between. This CDR3 has 13 amino acids. Per the germline V gene, CDR1 is DFQATT and CDR2 is SNEGSKA (reference sequence). CDR3 residues: CSARPPGGYGYTF. CDR3 coding DNA: TGCAGTGCTAGGCCCCCGGGCGGCTATGGCTACACCTTC.

A few counts support this clonotype. The genes are TRBV12-3 or TRBV12-4 and TRBJ1-2; unclear D gene. The length of the CDR3 is 13 residues. The V end was cut by 2 bases, the J end by 5 bases, with 9 bases between. The CDR3 reads CASSLNPLYGYTF. The CDR3 DNA follows: TGTGCCAGCAGTTTAAACCCTTTGTATGGCTACACCTTC.

The genes are TRBV7-2 and TRBJ2-3; TRBD1 aligns across 7 bases. CDR1 is SGHTA and CDR2 is FQGNSA in the germline V gene. The CDR3 covers 14 residues. V was clipped by 4 bases and J by 4 bases; unmatched bases: 5. The CDR3 protein is CASSSGTAPDTQYF. Written as DNA, the CDR3 is TGTGCCAGCAGCTCCGGGACAGCCCCAGATACGCAGTATTTT.

CDR3 amino acids: CASISDGYGYTF. DNA of the CDR3: TGCGCCAGCATCTCGGACGGCTATGGCTACACCTTC. J is TRBJ1-2 and V is TRBV10-1; D ambiguous. Germline assignment: CDR1 WNHNN and CDR2 SYGVQD (reference sequence). There are 12 residues in the CDR3. Trimming left V 7 bases short and J 4 bases short, with 10 bases between.

This clonotype showed up just once. Because the CDR3 is missing its conserved closing phenylalanine or tryptophan, this is likely a read error. The chain joins TRBV12-3 or TRBV12-4 to TRBJ2-7; D not certain. V was pared by 6 bases and J by 1 base, with 4 bases between. The CDR3 totals 11 residues. CDR3 region: CASRPSYEQYL. The DNA of the CDR3 is TGTGCCAGCAGGCCGTCCTACGAGCAGTACCTC.